The entry that follows covers one TCR beta chain sequence. What it binds is not known. The library put unique molecular identifiers onto individual cDNA molecules. TCRdb analysed the RACE reads with MiXCR anew, one entry per CDR3 protein. Here the sample spans around 99,000 distinct CDR3 sequences, 9% to 9.5% being singletons. Time point of the sample: patch test 2, 6 weeks after DPC sensitization. This sample's treatment: therapeutic diphenylcyclopropenone sensitization with weekly scalp DPC. This record belongs to a study of human T cells and chemical hapten exposure. Germline V lookup: CDR1 MNHEY, CDR2 SVGAGI. V lost 2 bases, J lost 4 bases, and 8 bases lay in between. This CDR3 is built from 14 residues. General study findings and limits: TCRs above 1 in 1000 frequency stayed constant with DPC sensitization.

The V gene is TRBV6-5, the J gene TRBJ1-4; D remains ambiguous. This sequence originates from a woman aged 40 to 50 with alopecia areata. Some clones in this sample may be carry-over from other donors' samples. Sequencing was performed on whole blood, taken in connection with sensitization to the hapten diphenylcyclopropenone (DPC). CDR3 amino acids: CASSYAPNNEKLFF. DNA for the CDR3: TGTGCCAGCAGTTACGCGCCAAATAATGAAAAACTGTTTTTT.